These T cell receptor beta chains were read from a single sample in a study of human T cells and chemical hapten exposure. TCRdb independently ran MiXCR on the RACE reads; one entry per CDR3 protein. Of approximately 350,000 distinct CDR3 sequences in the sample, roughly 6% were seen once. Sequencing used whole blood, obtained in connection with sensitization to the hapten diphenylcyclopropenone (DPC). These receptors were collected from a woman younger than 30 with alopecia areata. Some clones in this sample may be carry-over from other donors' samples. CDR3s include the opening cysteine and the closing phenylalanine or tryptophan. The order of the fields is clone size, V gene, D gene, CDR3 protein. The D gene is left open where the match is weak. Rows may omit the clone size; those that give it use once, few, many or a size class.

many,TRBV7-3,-,CASSLTPALTLNTEAFF
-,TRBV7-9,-,CASSRTGRGLHEQYF
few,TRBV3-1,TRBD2,CASSLGTGGGNEQFF
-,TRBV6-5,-,CASSQGIGGLSYGYTF
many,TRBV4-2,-,CASSVDRVQGIAQHF
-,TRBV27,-,CASSFDGSLGETQYF
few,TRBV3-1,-,CASSHPPAPQHF
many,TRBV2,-,CASSERGGNQPQHF
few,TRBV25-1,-,CASSELSLEQYF
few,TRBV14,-,CASSQDITDNRYYGYTF
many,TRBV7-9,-,CASSSVVNSPLHF
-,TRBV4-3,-,CASSQDQGLRAEAFF
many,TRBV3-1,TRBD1,CASSLSGTAYYEQYF
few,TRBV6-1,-,CASSKVARPGQPQHF
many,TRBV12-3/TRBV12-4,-,CASSFTMDEKLFF
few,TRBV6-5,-,CASSYSPAGNREAFF
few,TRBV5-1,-,CASSQIRGGDTEAFF
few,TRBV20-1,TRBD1,CSAREEQGDYNEQFF
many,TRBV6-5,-,CASSYVQGGETQYF
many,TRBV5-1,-,CASSLDRQAEGETQYF
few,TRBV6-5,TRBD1,CASSLDRGKYGYTF
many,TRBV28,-,CASSSLGGGANVLTF
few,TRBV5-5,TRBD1,CASSRVRGSTDTQYF
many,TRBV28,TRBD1,CASSSPGQGSDGYTF
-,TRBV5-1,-,CASSLGTVKETQYF
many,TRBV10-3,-,CAISEVEGTSPLHF
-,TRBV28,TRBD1,CASRLQGAQYF
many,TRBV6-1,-,CASRSTPGRAKRAAYNEQFF
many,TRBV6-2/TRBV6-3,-,CASSYRGNSPLHF
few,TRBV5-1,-,CASSLEGYNEQLF
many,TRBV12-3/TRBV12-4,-,CASSSKTGNQPQHF
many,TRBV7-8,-,CASSLSRTAMNTEAFF
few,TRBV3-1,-,CASGQSDTGELFF
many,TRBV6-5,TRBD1,CASSYSDREGEKLFF
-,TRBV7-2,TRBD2,CASTRGGLIQETQYF
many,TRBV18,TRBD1,CASAGQGMNTEAFF
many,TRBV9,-,CASSVGMAPENSPLHF
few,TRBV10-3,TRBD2,CASLSGGLGTDTQYF
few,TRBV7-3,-,CASSLTPRETQYF
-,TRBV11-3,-,CASSLQGQGNTGELFF
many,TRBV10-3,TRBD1,CAISGDSWNTEAFF
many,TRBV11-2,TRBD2,CASSLGQTSGLYTQYF
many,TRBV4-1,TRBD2,CASSLSGGGNEQFF
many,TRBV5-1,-,CASSLGDGYEQYF
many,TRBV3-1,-,CASSQDIGRNDNEQFF
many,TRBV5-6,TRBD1,CASSPLRTGANYGYTF
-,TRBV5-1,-,CASSSDIYYGYTF
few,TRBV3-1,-,CASSHAQNTEAFF
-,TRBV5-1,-,CASSSREETQYF
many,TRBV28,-,CASRAVGTEAFF
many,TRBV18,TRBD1,CASSPGQGASEQYF
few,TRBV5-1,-,CASSLANGHGEKLFF
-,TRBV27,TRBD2,CASRKGLGLSGELFF
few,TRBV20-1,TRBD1,CSADRENLNEQFF
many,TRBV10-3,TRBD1,CAISPIMDRGNTEAFF
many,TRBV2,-,CASSAYRANVLTF
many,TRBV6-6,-,CASRNPREGPQHF
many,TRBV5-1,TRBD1,CASSSGTGSQETQYF
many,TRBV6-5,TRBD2,CASSYWSGGPRPSSYNEQFF
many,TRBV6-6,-,CASSYVLAGDGNTIYF